This T cell receptor (beta chain) comes out of a study of cytomegalovirus exposure and HLA in healthy donors. Measured with immunoSEQ multiplex PCR; TCRdb has only the in-frame clones, and not every one. The sample has more than 95,000 clones; 88% are singletons. Between the trimmed V and J ends, which lost 4 bases and 3 bases, there was a span of 10 bases. CDR3 length: 13 amino acids. Germline V lookup: CDR1 MNHNS, CDR2 SASEGT. The TCR was taken from a man between 18 and 35 years old in good health and CMV-seronegative. Sequenced input: PBMCs. V and J are TRBV6-1 and TRBJ2-7, with D perhaps TRBD1 (6 bases). The CDR3 region has the DNA TGTGCCAGCAGTGTGGACAGCGACTACGAGCAGTACTTC. The encoded protein is CASSVDSDYEQYF.